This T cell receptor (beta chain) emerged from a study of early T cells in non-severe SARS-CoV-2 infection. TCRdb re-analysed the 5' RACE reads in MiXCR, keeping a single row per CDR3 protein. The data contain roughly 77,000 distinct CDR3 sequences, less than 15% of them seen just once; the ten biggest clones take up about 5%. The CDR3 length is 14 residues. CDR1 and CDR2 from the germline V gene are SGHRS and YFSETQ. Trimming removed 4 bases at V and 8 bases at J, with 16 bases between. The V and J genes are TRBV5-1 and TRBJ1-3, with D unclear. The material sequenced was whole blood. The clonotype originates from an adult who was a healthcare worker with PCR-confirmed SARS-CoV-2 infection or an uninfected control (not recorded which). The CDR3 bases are TGCGCCAGCAGCACCGGACGGCTTACGGACACCATATATTTT. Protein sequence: CASSTGRLTDTIYF.